These 22 T cell receptor beta chains came from one sample sequenced in a study of T-cell memory formation after mild COVID-19. TCRdb re-called the 5' RACE reads through MiXCR, storing one row per CDR3 protein. Of tens of thousands of distinct CDR3 sequences listed, about a quarter are singletons. Sequences were obtained from PBMCs or a T cell subset sorted from them (not recorded which). Every receptor here comes from a man aged 18 to 29 who had mild COVID-19 (a few samples of this study predate the infection). Cell type and time point are not known.

The chain employs TRBV27 and TRBJ1-2; maybe TRBD1 (5 bases). This CDR3 has 18 residues. Germline CDR1 is MNHEY and CDR2 is SMNVEV (reference sequence). V was clipped by 0 bases and J by 5 bases, with 22 bases between them. The DNA of the CDR3 is TGTGCCAGCAGTTTATCGTCCCCGATGGGAGGGGTCCCATATGGCTACACCTTC. This gives the protein CASSLSSPMGGVPYGYTF.

This clonotype was recorded at least ten times. The chain recombines TRBV12-3 or TRBV12-4 with TRBJ2-5, with D uncertain. CDR3 size: 11 residues. V shed 6 bases and J shed 4 bases, with 6 bases lying between them. The CDR3 region is CASSLLETQYF. DNA for the CDR3: TGTGCCAGCAGCTTACTAGAGACCCAGTACTTC.

Only one count was recorded for this clonotype. V is TRBV5-6 and J is TRBJ2-3; no definite D call. The germline V gene has CDR1 SGHDT and CDR2 YYEEEE. V was shortened by 7 bases and J by 0 bases, with 9 bases between the two germline ends. CDR3 length: 13 residues. CDR3 DNA sequence: TGTGCCAGCGGCCAACTGAGCACAGATACGCAGTATTTT. Protein product: CASGQLSTDTQYF.

This chain uses TRBV5-5 with TRBJ1-2, with D perhaps matching TRBD1 (5 bases). The length of the CDR3 is 14 residues. V was cut by 1 base and J by 4 bases, with 11 bases left in between. Germline V lookup: CDR1 SGHKS, CDR2 YYEKEE (reference sequence). CDR3 sequence: CASSLRDSSYGYTF. The CDR3 DNA sequence: TGTGCCAGCAGCTTGAGAGACAGCAGCTATGGCTACACCTTC. Using reference TRBV5-5 and TRBJ1-2 for the parts outside the CDR3, the full variable domain is DAGVTQSPTHLIKTRGQQVTLRCSPISGHKSVSWYQQVLGQGPQFIFQYYEKEERGRGNFPDRFSARQFPNYSSELNVNALLLGDSALYLCASSLRDSSYGYTFGSGTRLTVV.

V and J are TRBV7-6 and TRBJ2-5; 11 bases map to TRBD2. Germline values: CDR1 SGHVS, CDR2 FNYEAQ. The length of the CDR3 is 16 residues. The V segment lost 4 bases and the J segment 2 bases; nucleotides outside the gene matches: 6. CDR3 sequence reads: CASSSWTSGQQETQYF. DNA of the CDR3: TGTGCCAGCAGCTCCTGGACTAGCGGGCAACAAGAGACCCAGTACTTC.

This chain links TRBV6-5 with TRBJ2-2; D remains ambiguous. Trimming removed 8 bases at V and 6 bases at J, with 7 bases between. Per the germline V gene, CDR1 is MNHEY and CDR2 is SVGAGI. The CDR3 is 11 amino acids. CDR3 protein: CASAVAGELFF. For the CDR3, the DNA is TGTGCCAGCGCGGTTGCCGGGGAGCTGTTTTTT.

The rearrangement links TRBV25-1 to TRBJ2-3; TRBD2 is a possible D gene (6 bases). The CDR3 totals 18 residues. V lost 3 bases to trimming and J lost 5 bases, with 24 bases between them. Germline CDR1 is MGHDK and CDR2 is SYGVNS. CDR3 coding DNA: TGTGCCAGCAGTGATGCATCTCAGGGACTGATGTTCGAAGATACGCAGTATTTT. This codes for CASSDASQGLMFEDTQYF.

The chain is built from TRBV28 and TRBJ2-1; D tentatively reads TRBD1 or TRBD2 (5 bases each). The CDR3 runs to 16 residues. V gave up 3 bases and J gave up 9 bases, with 21 bases separating them. Germline V gene data show CDR1 as MDHEN and CDR2 as SYDVKM. The CDR3, as DNA: TGTGCCAGCAGTTTTCGACAGAGGGGACCTAATGGTGAGCAGTTCTTC. Translated: CASSFRQRGPNGEQFF.

J is TRBJ1-2 and V is TRBV29-1; TRBD1 matches at 7 bases. This CDR3 is built from 12 residues. Germline assignment: CDR1 SQVTM and CDR2 ANQGSEA. V lost 7 bases, J lost 5 bases, and 7 bases stayed unmatched. The CDR3 DNA reads TGCAGCGCCGTTGGGACAGCTTATGGCTACACCTTC. This translates into CSAVGTAYGYTF.

The rearrangement uses TRBV6-2 or TRBV6-3 and TRBJ1-2, with D hard to call. The germline CDR1 and CDR2 sequences are MNHEY and SVGEGT. The CDR3 length is 13 residues. The germline V and J ends were trimmed by 8 bases and 2 bases, with 12 bases remaining between them. The CDR3 DNA reads TGTGCCAGCTCAACGACCGAGAACTATGGCTACACCTTC. Its protein product is CASSTTENYGYTF.

V usage is TRBV29-1 and J usage is TRBJ1-2; the D is unclear. Germline V lookup: CDR1 SQVTM, CDR2 ANQGSEA. Trimming shortened V by 4 bases and J by 3 bases, and 15 bases separated the two germline ends. The CDR3 spans 14 residues. The CDR3 DNA is TGCAGCGTTGTAGGGCTCGGGCTCGACTATGGCTACACCTTC. This translates into CSVVGLGLDYGYTF.

The rearrangement joins TRBV20-1 to TRBJ2-7; no clear D gene. The V gene lost 2 bases and the J gene lost 1 base, with 9 bases spanning the gap. Germline V gene lookup returns CDR1 DFQATT and CDR2 SNEGSKA (reference sequence). The CDR3 extends over 13 amino acids. The CDR3 DNA reads as TGCAGTGCTAGAACCCAGGTATCCTACGAGCAGTACGTC. Translated: CSARTQVSYEQYV.

This clonotype was detected only a few times. The chain has TRBV29-1 and TRBJ2-5, with TRBD2 matching 9 bases. The CDR3 consists of 15 residues. After removal of 1 base from V and 5 bases from J, the junction contained 8 bases not matched to a gene. The germline gives CDR1 SQVTM, CDR2 ANQGSEA. The DNA of the CDR3 is TGCAGCGTTGAAGTTCGCGGGGGGGCCGGGGAGACCCAGTACTTC. Its translation: CSVEVRGGAGETQYF.

The DNA for the CDR3 is TGTGCCTCAGCAGGTTACGACGGATACCAAGAGACCCAGTACTTC. This sequence encodes CASAGYDGYQETQYF. The J gene is TRBJ2-5, the V gene TRBV6-5; unclear D gene. The V end was cut by 11 bases, the J end by 0 bases, with 19 bases between. Germline V lookup: CDR1 MNHEY, CDR2 SVGAGI. The CDR3 has 15 residues.

The genes are TRBV12-3 or TRBV12-4 and TRBJ2-5; unclear D gene. The CDR3 extends over 12 amino acids. Trimming took off 5 bases at V and 13 bases at J, with 17 bases between the two ends. CDR3 in DNA: TGTGCCAGCAGTAAACCCCCACCAACGTTGTACTTC. It specifies CASSKPPPTLYF.

The rearrangement uses TRBV9 and TRBJ1-1; D is ambiguous. The V end was cut by 4 bases, the J end by 8 bases, with 15 bases between. The CDR3 loop spans 13 amino acids. Germline values: CDR1 SGDLS, CDR2 YYNGEE. CDR3: CASSSAGDREAFF. The CDR3 nucleotides read TGTGCCAGCAGCAGTGCCGGGGATAGAGAAGCTTTCTTT.

This clonotype showed up just a few times. V usage is TRBV29-1 and J usage is TRBJ1-2; 9 bases are a match to TRBD1. V lost 6 bases, J lost 7 bases, and 6 bases stayed unmatched. CDR1 is SQVTM and CDR2 is ANQGSEA in the germline V gene. CDR3 length equals 12 residues. The chain's CDR3 is CSVPGQGFGYTF. The CDR3 region has the DNA TGCAGCGTGCCGGGACAGGGATTTGGCTACACCTTC.

There are a few counts of this clonotype. The rearrangement links TRBV20-1 to TRBJ2-2; TRBD1 matches 8 bases. Germline CDR1 reads DFQATT; CDR2 reads SNEGSKA (reference sequence). With V trimmed by 0 bases and J by 4 bases, 4 bases remained unmatched. The CDR3 contains 15 residues. The CDR3 coding sequence is TGCAGTGCTAGAGAGGGACAGGCCGTCACCGGGGAGCTGTTTTTT. Amino acid sequence: CSAREGQAVTGELFF.

This chain connects TRBV4-3 to TRBJ2-6, with D unresolved. Trimming shortened V by 0 bases and J by 4 bases, and 7 bases separated the two germline ends. CDR1 LGHNA and CDR2 YSLEER come from the germline V gene. CDR3 size: 15 residues. The CDR3 DNA sequence: TGCGCCAGCAGCCAAGACCGGTGGGGGGCCAACGTCCTGACTTTC. Its protein product is CASSQDRWGANVLTF.

This clonotype was detected a few times. CDR3: CASKQSNTEAFF. CDR3 bases: TGTGCCAGTAAACAGTCGAACACTGAAGCTTTCTTT. V is TRBV6-5 and J is TRBJ1-1; D call uncertain. The length of the CDR3 is 12 residues. The V gene's germline CDR1 is MNHEY and CDR2 SVGAGI. V lost 9 bases and J lost 1, with 9 bases in between.

This clonotype was recorded a few times. The chain carries TRBV6-5 and TRBJ1-6; the match to TRBD1 covers 7 bases. The ends lost 6 bases at V and 6 bases at J; junction bases unmatched: 11. Germline loops: CDR1 MNHEY, CDR2 SVGAGI. This CDR3 has 16 amino acids. CDR3 residues: CASSVMSGQSNSPLHF. CDR3 in DNA: TGTGCCAGCAGCGTTATGTCGGGACAGAGTAATTCACCCCTCCACTTT.

The chain carries TRBV9 and TRBJ2-3, with TRBD2 identical over 12 bases. Germline V gene lookup returns CDR1 SGDLS and CDR2 YYNGEE. Unmatched junction bases numbered 4, after V lost 4 bases and J lost 4 bases. The CDR3 is 15 residues long. Here the CDR3 reads CASSRTSGAADTQYF. The CDR3 DNA sequence: TGTGCCAGCAGCCGGACTAGCGGGGCGGCAGATACGCAGTATTTT.